Below are 8 T cell receptor beta chains sequenced from a single sample in a study of blood T cell repertoires in COVID-19. Using immunoSEQ multiplex PCR, the repertoire was profiled, and TCRdb retains in-frame clones only, with some absent. The data hold over 200,000 clones, with 70% to 90% observed a single time. Material: PBMCs or T cells enriched from blood (not recorded which). The receptors originated from a woman between 50 and 59 years old in a cohort exposed to, infected with or recovered from COVID-19 (not recorded which).

A single count supports this clone. V and J are TRBV6-4 and TRBJ2-3; TRBD2 agrees at 15 bases. The ends lost 5 bases at V and 3 bases at J; junction bases unmatched: 15. The CDR3 runs to 20 residues. Germline CDR1 MRHNA, CDR2 SNTAGT. In nucleotides, the CDR3 is TGTGCCAGCAGTCCCCCATCCTCCGGGACTAGCGGGGGGCCGACAGATACGCAGTATTTT. This codes for CASSPPSSGTSGGPTDTQYF.

The sample holds one count of this clone. The rearrangement joins TRBV12-2 to TRBJ1-2; the DNA was not used to check the table's D call, TRBD1. TRBV12-2 is marked as a pseudogene. This CDR3 spans 17 amino acids. CDR3: CASRLEDRDRLEYGYTF. The CDR3 DNA reads as TGTGCAAGTCGCTTAGAAGACAGGGACCGACTCGAATATGGCTACACCTTC.

This clone was picked up one time. This rearrangement joins TRBV7-2 to TRBJ1-3; TRBD1 is a possible D gene (5 bases). The CDR3 sequence is 17 residues long. The ends were cut back, 1 base at V and 0 bases at J, with 13 bases in the middle. Germline assignment: CDR1 SGHTA and CDR2 FQGNSA. CDR3 nucleotide sequence: TGTGCCAGCAGCTTAGGACAGCCTAGTGTCTCTGGAAACACCATATATTTT. It encodes CASSLGQPSVSGNTIYF. Looking up the rest from reference TRBV7-2 and TRBJ1-3 gives the full variable domain: GAGVSQSPSNKVTEKGKDVELRCDPISGHTALYWYRQSLGQGLEFLIYFQGNSAPDKSGLPSDRFSAERTGGSVSTLTIQRTQQEDSAVYLCASSLGQPSVSGNTIYFGEGSWLTVV.

The V and J genes are TRBV27 and TRBJ1-4; D not resolved. The CDR3 is made up of 15 amino acids. The germline V gene encodes CDR1 MNHEY and CDR2 SMNVEV (reference sequence). Trimming took off 2 bases at V and 1 base at J, with 8 bases between the two ends. CDR3 region: CASSLRGLTNEKLFF. The DNA for the CDR3 is TGTGCCAGCAGTTTACGAGGGTTAACTAATGAAAAACTGTTTTTT.

The chain uses TRBV4-2 and TRBJ1-3; weak D call: TRBD1 (6 bases). The CDR3 covers 15 residues. Germline CDR1 LGHNA, CDR2 YNFKEQ. Trimming shortened V by 5 bases and J by 3 bases, and 14 bases separated the two germline ends. Here the CDR3 reads CASSGLDRRGNTIYF. CDR3 coding DNA: TGTGCCAGCAGCGGACTGGACAGACGTGGAAACACCATATATTTT.

CDR3 sequence (DNA): TGCAGCGTTGAAATAGGGGGCCGGAACACCGGGGAGCTGTTTTTT. Its translation: CSVEIGGRNTGELFF. The V gene is TRBV29-1, the J gene TRBJ2-2; 7 bases fit TRBD1. V gave up 2 bases and J gave up 1 base; unmatched junction bases: 4. Looked up from germline, CDR1 is SQVTM and CDR2 is ANQGSEA. This CDR3 comprises 15 residues.

This chain connects TRBV6-5 to TRBJ2-1; D remains unclear. V was clipped by 8 bases and J by 10 bases, with 15 bases between them. The CDR3 consists of 12 residues. CDR1 is MNHEY and CDR2 is SVGAGI in the germline V gene. The CDR3 region is CASAPRSWEQFF. The CDR3 region has the DNA TGTGCCAGCGCCCCCAGGTCGTGGGAGCAGTTCTTC.

The chain couples TRBV19 to TRBJ1-2; TRBD1 agrees at 8 bases. The CDR3 has 14 residues. CDR1 is LNHDA and CDR2 is SQIVND in the germline V gene (reference sequence). V gave up 7 bases and J gave up 5 bases; unmatched junction bases: 9. The CDR3 here is CASKVGTGRYGYTF. CDR3 in DNA: TGTGCCAGTAAGGTCGGGACAGGAAGGTATGGCTACACCTTC. Supplemented by reference TRBV19 and TRBJ1-2, the full variable domain reads DGGITQSPKYLFRKEGQNVTLSCEQNLNHDAMYWYRQDPGQGLRLIYYSQIVNDFQKGDIAEGYSVSREKKESFPLTVTSAQKNPTAFYLCASKVGTGRYGYTFGSGTRLTVV.